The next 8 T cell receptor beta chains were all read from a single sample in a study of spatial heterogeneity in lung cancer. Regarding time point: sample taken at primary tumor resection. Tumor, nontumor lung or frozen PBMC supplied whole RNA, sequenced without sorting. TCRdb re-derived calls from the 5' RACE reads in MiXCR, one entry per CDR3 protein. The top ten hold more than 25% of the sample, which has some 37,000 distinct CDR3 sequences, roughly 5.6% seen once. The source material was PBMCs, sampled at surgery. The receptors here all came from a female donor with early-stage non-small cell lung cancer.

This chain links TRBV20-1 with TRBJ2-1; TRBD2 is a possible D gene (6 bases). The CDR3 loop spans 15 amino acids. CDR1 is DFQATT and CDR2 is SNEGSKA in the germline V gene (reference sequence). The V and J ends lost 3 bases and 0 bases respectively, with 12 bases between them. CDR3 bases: TGCAGTGCTAGCCCCCTAGCGACCTCCTACAATGAGCAGTTCTTC. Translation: CSASPLATSYNEQFF.

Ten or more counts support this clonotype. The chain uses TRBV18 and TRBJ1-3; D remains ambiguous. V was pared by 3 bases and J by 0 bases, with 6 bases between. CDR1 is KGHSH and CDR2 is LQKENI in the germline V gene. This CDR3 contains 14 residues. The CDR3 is CASSPGNSGNTIYF. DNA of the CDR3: TGTGCCAGCTCACCGGGGAACTCTGGAAACACCATATATTTT.

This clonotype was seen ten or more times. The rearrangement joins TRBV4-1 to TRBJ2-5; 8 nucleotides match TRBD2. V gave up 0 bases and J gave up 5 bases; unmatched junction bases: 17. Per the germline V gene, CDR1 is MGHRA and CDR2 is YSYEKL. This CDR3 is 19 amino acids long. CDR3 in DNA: TGCGCCAGCAGCCAAGAAGCCCCCCCACGGATTAGCGGGGACGAGACCCAGTACTTC. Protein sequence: CASSQEAPPRISGDETQYF.

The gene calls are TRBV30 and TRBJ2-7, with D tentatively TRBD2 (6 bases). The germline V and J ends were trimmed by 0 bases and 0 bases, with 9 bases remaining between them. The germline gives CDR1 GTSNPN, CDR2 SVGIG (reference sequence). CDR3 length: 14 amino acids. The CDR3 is CAWSVGGSSYEQYF. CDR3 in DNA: TGTGCCTGGAGTGTAGGAGGGTCCTCCTACGAGCAGTACTTC.

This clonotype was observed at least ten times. In DNA form, the CDR3 reads TGTGCCAGCAGTGTCAGCCCCATGGGAGACCAGTACTTC. Translation gives CASSVSPMGDQYF. J is TRBJ2-5 and V is TRBV2, with TRBD2 as a possible D gene (5 bases). The CDR3 has 13 residues. V was pared by 4 bases and J by 10 bases, with 16 bases between. Germline V CDR1 and CDR2: SNHLY, FYNNEI.

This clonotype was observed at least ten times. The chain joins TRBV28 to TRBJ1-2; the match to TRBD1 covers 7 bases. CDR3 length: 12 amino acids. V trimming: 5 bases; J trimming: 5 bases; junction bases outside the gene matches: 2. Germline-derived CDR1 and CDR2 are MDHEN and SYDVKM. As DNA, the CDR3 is TGTGCCAGCAGTCTACAGGGGTATGGCTACACCTTC. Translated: CASSLQGYGYTF.

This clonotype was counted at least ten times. CDR3 DNA sequence: TGTGCCAGCAGCTTGTCGAGCTCCTATAATTCACCCCTCCACTTT. Its protein product is CASSLSSSYNSPLHF. V usage is TRBV7-2 and J usage is TRBJ1-6, with D hard to call. Trimming removed 3 bases from V and 0 bases from J, with 6 bases in between. The CDR3 is 15 amino acids. From germline, CDR1 is SGHTA and CDR2 FQGNSA.

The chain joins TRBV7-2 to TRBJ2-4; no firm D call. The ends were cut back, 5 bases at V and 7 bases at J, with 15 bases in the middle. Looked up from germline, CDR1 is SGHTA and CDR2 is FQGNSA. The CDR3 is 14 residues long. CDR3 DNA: TGTGCCAGCAGCCCCGAGACGTTCTCGAACATTCAGTACTTC. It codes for CASSPETFSNIQYF.